This TCR beta chain appears in the sequencing data of a study of Graves' ophthalmopathy and Graves' hyperthyroidism. Broader study findings: Progression of ophthalmopathy was predicted by the model with approximately 71% sensitivity and roughly 74% specificity.

CDR1 MDHEN and CDR2 SYDVKM come from the germline V gene. The CDR3 length is 13 residues. V lost 6 bases, J lost 4 bases, and 12 bases lay in between. Hyperthyroidism was classified as stable if no ophthalmopathy occurred within 18 months of follow-up. RNA served as the template for amplifying TCR beta CDR3 regions. First-round RT-PCR used HTBI primers; second-round multiplex PCR followed. From the multiplex PCR reads, TCRdb called clonotypes with MiXCR, one entry per CDR3 protein. Of approximately 380,000 distinct CDR3 sequences in the sample, approximately 21% were seen once. This clonotype came up many times. The antigen remains unidentified.

The sample consisted of peripheral blood. This sequence was found in a young woman with stable Graves' hyperthyroidism. This chain joins TRBV28 and TRBJ2-5; D unclear. CDR3 DNA: TGTGCCAGCAGAATACGGCCCGGAGAGACCCAGTACTTC. The encoded protein is CASRIRPGETQYF.